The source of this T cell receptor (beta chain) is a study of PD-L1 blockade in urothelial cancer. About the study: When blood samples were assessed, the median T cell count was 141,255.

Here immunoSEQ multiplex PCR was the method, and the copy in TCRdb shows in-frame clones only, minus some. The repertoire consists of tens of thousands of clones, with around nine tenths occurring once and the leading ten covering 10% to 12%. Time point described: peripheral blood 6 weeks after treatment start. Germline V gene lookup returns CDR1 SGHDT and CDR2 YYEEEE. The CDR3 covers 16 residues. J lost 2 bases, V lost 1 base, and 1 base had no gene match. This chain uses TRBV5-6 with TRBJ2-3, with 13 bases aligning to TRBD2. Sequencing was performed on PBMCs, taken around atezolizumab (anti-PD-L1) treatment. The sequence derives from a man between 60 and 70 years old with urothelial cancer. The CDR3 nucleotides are TGTGCCAGCAGCTTGACTAGCGGGGGGGTCACAGATACGCAGTATTTT. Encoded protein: CASSLTSGGVTDTQYF.